The following is a TCR beta chain sequence with its context. This sample was included in a study of OX40 agonist ivuxolimab in advanced cancers. Study-wide context: A diagnosis of hepatocellular carcinoma, melanoma, renal cell or head and neck cancer was present in dose-escalation patients.

Data came from immunoSEQ multiplex PCR; TCRdb stores just in-frame clones and leaves some out. The data hold 65,000 to 75,000 clones, with about four fifths observed a single time. The CDR3 is 15 amino acids. The germline CDR1 and CDR2 sequences are SGHDN and FVKESK. The germline V and J ends were trimmed by 0 bases and 0 bases, with 8 bases remaining between them. The sample here was CD4+ or CD8+ T cells sorted from blood, taken in a trial of the OX40 agonist ivuxolimab. The receptor's source is an adult with an advanced solid tumor such as melanoma, head and neck, liver or kidney cancer. This chain uses TRBV14 with TRBJ2-5, with D perhaps matching TRBD1 (5 bases). The CDR3 protein is CASSQDWGNQETQYF. CDR3 DNA: TGTGCCAGCAGCCAAGATTGGGGCAACCAAGAGACCCAGTACTTC. Using reference TRBV14 and TRBJ2-5 for the parts outside the CDR3, the full variable domain is EAGVTQFPSHSVIEKGQTVTLRCDPISGHDNLYWYRRVMGKEIKFLLHFVKESKQDESGMPNNRFLAERTGGTYSTLKVQPAELEDSGVYFCASSQDWGNQETQYFGPGTRLLVL.